This TCR gamma chain stems from a study of Vδ1+ human thymocytes. Study conclusions and caveats: About 20% of thymic delta-chain sequences were Vdelta2, with few Vdelta3, unlike blood Vdelta1+ controls. In the thymus, TRG and TRD repertoires looked highly polyclonal with Gaussian CDR3 lengths. Bulk data may be misread because of unexpected Vdelta2 sequences.

RNA was extracted from the cells and then reverse transcribed. Multiplex PCR used pooled V-gene forward primers and a constant-region reverse primer to amplify CDR3s. TCRdb reprocessed the multiplex PCR reads using CATT. The sample has over 20,000 gamma-chain clones; approximately 15% are singletons. Alphabeta T cells were depleted, then CD3+ Vdelta1+ Vdelta2- thymocytes were FACS-sorted. Vdelta1+ thymocyte sorts reached between roughly 97% and 99.6% purity. The germline CDR1 and CDR2 sequences are EGSNGY and YDSYNSKV. This CDR3 comprises 16 residues. Trimming removed 1 base from V and 0 bases from J; junction bases left unmatched: 9. This clone was picked up a small number of times. What it binds is unknown.

The material sequenced was Vdelta1+ gamma-delta thymocytes from the thymus. Subset here: FACS-sorted CD3+ TCRalphabeta- TCRVdelta1+ TCRVdelta2- thymocytes. The clonotype was recovered from a child younger than two who had congenital heart surgery. V and J are TRGV2 and TRGJ1 or TRGJ2. CDR3 sequence reads: CATWDGMNSNYYKKLF. The CDR3 DNA reads TGTGCCACCTGGGACGGAATGAATTCGAATTATTATAAGAAACTCTTT.